The rows below give T cell receptor beta chains drawn from one sample of a study of regulatory T cells in long-lasting Graves disease. TCRdb independently ran MiXCR on the multiplex PCR reads; one entry per CDR3 protein. The top ten clones hold 13% to 15% of a sample with a few hundred thousand distinct CDR3 sequences, 18% of them seen once. The same sample was also studied in work on T cells in Graves' hyperthyroidism and ophthalmopathy.

This material consisted of peripheral blood mononuclear cells (PBMCs), taken at new diagnosis, from a patient treated with antithyroid drugs. All receptors derive from a young woman with Graves disease. Each CDR3 is given without its conserved first and last residue.

TRBJ2-3 TRBV20-1 SAGWGDTDTQY
TRBJ1-2 TRBV5-1 ASSWAYGYT
TRBJ2-5 TRBV3-1 ASSQDPGGRETQY
TRBJ2-5 TRBV18 ASSRIPGQGDQETQY
TRBJ1-6 TRBV25-1 ASGPYGTNRDSPLH
TRBJ2-3 TRBV20-1 SARAYGTGGDTQY
TRBJ1-5 TRBV3-1 ASSPHRGSNQPQH
TRBJ2-7 TRBV20-1 SARGLAGISYEQY
TRBJ2-2 TRBV27 ASSSGQGAGELF
TRBJ1-3 TRBV7-9 ASSLVLSSGNTIY
TRBJ2-1 TRBV12-3/TRBV12-4 ASSLASEQF
TRBJ2-1 TRBV5-1 ASSSTPPADEQF
TRBJ1-1 TRBV6-5 ASSYEAVLNTEAF
TRBJ1-2 TRBV12-3/TRBV12-4 ASSRTGGGYT
TRBJ1-5 TRBV7-8 ASSLVDNYQPQH
TRBJ1-2 TRBV10-2 ASSLDRVNYGYT
TRBJ2-7 TRBV7-9 ASSSRRDSSYEQY
TRBJ1-4 TRBV7-9 ASSLVLGADLF
TRBJ1-6 TRBV19 ASSSQLSSYNSPLH
TRBJ1-2 TRBV7-9 ASLDRKDGYT
TRBJ2-3 TRBV18 ASSLGASDTQY
TRBJ2-7 TRBV19 ASSTFPGHDYEQY
TRBJ2-1 TRBV7-7 ASSSRDDRDEQF
TRBJ2-2 TRBV7-2 ASSFGLSGELF
TRBJ2-5 TRBV7-2 ASSLVGGQETQY
TRBJ1-4 TRBV6-5 AISYNRNTNEKLF
TRBJ2-3 TRBV27 ASSPGVGGALHTQY
TRBJ2-1 TRBV12-3/TRBV12-4 ASSFLAERNEQF
TRBJ2-7 TRBV11-1 ASSSGQGREQY
TRBJ1-1 TRBV20-1 SVLGQGSSSVAF
TRBJ2-7 TRBV12-3/TRBV12-4 ASSRTDLRGEQY
TRBJ2-5 TRBV11-2 ASSLRTRGETQY
TRBJ2-3 TRBV7-9 ASSSARGGGTDTQY
TRBJ1-3 TRBV3-1 ASSQVGNTIY
TRBJ1-1 TRBV5-4 ASSLGARPTNTEAF
TRBJ1-4 TRBV2 ASNRDSATNEKLF
TRBJ1-1 TRBV7-9 ASSLVLEWNTEAF
TRBJ2-2 TRBV7-9 ASSLASTGELF
TRBJ2-5 TRBV7-6 ASSLVGAGAAQETQY
TRBJ1-3 TRBV24-1 ATWGQDRWEGNTIY
TRBJ1-3 TRBV9 ASSVGQLNTIY
TRBJ1-1 TRBV18 ASFPMRESEAF